This T cell receptor beta chain was documented in a study of T-cell reconstitution after alpha-beta-depleted transplantation in children. Study outcomes and limitations: Several hundred graft clones that had expanded were reportedly the source of alpha-beta T cells about two months after transplant. Newly made T cells mostly supplied T-cell counts and diversity one year after transplant. Several patients had high TCRbeta diversity at day 60; it came from surviving recipient T cells and thymic progenitors.

Worth noting for this clonotype: Its matching antigen is unknown.

This CDR3 is 15 amino acids long. Unmatched junction bases numbered 5, after V lost 5 bases and J lost 5 bases. The germline V gene encodes CDR1 DFQATT and CDR2 SNEGSKA (reference sequence). As it was prepared, the TCRbeta library received unique molecular identifiers. TCRdb called the PCR reads again in MiXCR, with one record for every CDR3 protein. The data hold about 590,000 distinct CDR3 sequences, with 10% to 15% observed a single time. This sequence was found in a male patient younger than 18 who had a stem cell transplant for acute myeloid leukemia, so the T cells may come from the graft donor. The material sequenced was PBMCs, mostly from graft donor cells, taken 360 days after TCRalphabeta/CD19-depleted stem cell transplant. This chain connects TRBV20-1 to TRBJ2-1, with 14 bases lining up with TRBD2. CDR3 DNA: TGCAGTGCTGGGACTAGCGGGAGAGGGGACAATGAGCAGTTCTTC. This translates into CSAGTSGRGDNEQFF.